This record looks at one T cell receptor beta chain sequence and its context. Its antigen is unknown. Vbeta (60) and Jbeta (13) primers were used in the PCR. Clones were sequenced by immunoSEQ multiplex PCR, and TCRdb holds only the in-frame ones, with some missing. This table has approximately 210,000 clones, around 81% appearing once. Samples came from healthy bone marrow donors. The CDR3 length is 15 residues. Germline V gives CDR1 LNHNV, CDR2 YYDKDF (reference sequence). The germline V and J ends were trimmed by 5 bases and 5 bases, with 18 bases remaining between them. This sample is part of a study of cytomegalovirus exposure and HLA in healthy donors. Overall study results and limits: It was likely that a cluster of highly shared sequence variants was a sequencing artifact. Owing to their indistinguishability, certain V segments, notably TRBV6-2 and TRBV6-3, were excluded.

What was sequenced was PBMCs. This TCR came from a man aged 18 to 30 in good health and CMV-seronegative. The V call is TRBV15, the J call TRBJ2-5, with D possibly being TRBD2 (6 bases). The CDR3 loop is CATSGRGPAGETQYF. CDR3 nucleotide sequence: TGTGCCACCAGCGGAAGGGGTCCTGCGGGGGAGACCCAGTACTTC. Variable domain in full (rest from reference TRBV15 and TRBJ2-5): DAMVIQNPRYQVTQFGKPVTLSCSQTLNHNVMYWYQQKSSQAPKLLFHYYDKDFNNEADTPDNFQSRRPNTSFCFLDIRSPGLGDTAMYLCATSGRGPAGETQYFGPGTRLLVL.